This entry features one TCR beta chain sequence. The antigen is not known. Carrying UMI labels, the TRB cDNA libraries were prepared through 5' RACE. TCRdb reprocessed the 5' RACE reads, keeping one entry per CDR3 protein, no DNA. This sample's table has roughly 7,200 distinct CDR3 sequences. This entry belongs to a study of CXCR3-negative and CXCR3-positive naive CD8 T cells. General study results and limits: Naive CXCR3-positive cells had TRB CDR3s more hydrophobic than those of CXCR3-negative naive cells.

Germline CDR1 is SGHVS and CDR2 is FNYEAQ. This CDR3 spans 17 amino acids. The V call is TRBV7-6, the J call TRBJ2-3; lacking DNA, the TRBD2 call made by TCRdb goes unchecked. The TCR originated in a human donor in good health. Some clones in this sample may be carry-over from other donors' samples. The sequencing sample was made of naive CXCR3+ CD8+ T cells from blood. Subset given: CD45RO-CCR7+CD27+CD95- naive CD8+ T cells expressing CXCR3 (TNR3+). CDR3 in amino acids: CASSLGLAGADTDTQYF.